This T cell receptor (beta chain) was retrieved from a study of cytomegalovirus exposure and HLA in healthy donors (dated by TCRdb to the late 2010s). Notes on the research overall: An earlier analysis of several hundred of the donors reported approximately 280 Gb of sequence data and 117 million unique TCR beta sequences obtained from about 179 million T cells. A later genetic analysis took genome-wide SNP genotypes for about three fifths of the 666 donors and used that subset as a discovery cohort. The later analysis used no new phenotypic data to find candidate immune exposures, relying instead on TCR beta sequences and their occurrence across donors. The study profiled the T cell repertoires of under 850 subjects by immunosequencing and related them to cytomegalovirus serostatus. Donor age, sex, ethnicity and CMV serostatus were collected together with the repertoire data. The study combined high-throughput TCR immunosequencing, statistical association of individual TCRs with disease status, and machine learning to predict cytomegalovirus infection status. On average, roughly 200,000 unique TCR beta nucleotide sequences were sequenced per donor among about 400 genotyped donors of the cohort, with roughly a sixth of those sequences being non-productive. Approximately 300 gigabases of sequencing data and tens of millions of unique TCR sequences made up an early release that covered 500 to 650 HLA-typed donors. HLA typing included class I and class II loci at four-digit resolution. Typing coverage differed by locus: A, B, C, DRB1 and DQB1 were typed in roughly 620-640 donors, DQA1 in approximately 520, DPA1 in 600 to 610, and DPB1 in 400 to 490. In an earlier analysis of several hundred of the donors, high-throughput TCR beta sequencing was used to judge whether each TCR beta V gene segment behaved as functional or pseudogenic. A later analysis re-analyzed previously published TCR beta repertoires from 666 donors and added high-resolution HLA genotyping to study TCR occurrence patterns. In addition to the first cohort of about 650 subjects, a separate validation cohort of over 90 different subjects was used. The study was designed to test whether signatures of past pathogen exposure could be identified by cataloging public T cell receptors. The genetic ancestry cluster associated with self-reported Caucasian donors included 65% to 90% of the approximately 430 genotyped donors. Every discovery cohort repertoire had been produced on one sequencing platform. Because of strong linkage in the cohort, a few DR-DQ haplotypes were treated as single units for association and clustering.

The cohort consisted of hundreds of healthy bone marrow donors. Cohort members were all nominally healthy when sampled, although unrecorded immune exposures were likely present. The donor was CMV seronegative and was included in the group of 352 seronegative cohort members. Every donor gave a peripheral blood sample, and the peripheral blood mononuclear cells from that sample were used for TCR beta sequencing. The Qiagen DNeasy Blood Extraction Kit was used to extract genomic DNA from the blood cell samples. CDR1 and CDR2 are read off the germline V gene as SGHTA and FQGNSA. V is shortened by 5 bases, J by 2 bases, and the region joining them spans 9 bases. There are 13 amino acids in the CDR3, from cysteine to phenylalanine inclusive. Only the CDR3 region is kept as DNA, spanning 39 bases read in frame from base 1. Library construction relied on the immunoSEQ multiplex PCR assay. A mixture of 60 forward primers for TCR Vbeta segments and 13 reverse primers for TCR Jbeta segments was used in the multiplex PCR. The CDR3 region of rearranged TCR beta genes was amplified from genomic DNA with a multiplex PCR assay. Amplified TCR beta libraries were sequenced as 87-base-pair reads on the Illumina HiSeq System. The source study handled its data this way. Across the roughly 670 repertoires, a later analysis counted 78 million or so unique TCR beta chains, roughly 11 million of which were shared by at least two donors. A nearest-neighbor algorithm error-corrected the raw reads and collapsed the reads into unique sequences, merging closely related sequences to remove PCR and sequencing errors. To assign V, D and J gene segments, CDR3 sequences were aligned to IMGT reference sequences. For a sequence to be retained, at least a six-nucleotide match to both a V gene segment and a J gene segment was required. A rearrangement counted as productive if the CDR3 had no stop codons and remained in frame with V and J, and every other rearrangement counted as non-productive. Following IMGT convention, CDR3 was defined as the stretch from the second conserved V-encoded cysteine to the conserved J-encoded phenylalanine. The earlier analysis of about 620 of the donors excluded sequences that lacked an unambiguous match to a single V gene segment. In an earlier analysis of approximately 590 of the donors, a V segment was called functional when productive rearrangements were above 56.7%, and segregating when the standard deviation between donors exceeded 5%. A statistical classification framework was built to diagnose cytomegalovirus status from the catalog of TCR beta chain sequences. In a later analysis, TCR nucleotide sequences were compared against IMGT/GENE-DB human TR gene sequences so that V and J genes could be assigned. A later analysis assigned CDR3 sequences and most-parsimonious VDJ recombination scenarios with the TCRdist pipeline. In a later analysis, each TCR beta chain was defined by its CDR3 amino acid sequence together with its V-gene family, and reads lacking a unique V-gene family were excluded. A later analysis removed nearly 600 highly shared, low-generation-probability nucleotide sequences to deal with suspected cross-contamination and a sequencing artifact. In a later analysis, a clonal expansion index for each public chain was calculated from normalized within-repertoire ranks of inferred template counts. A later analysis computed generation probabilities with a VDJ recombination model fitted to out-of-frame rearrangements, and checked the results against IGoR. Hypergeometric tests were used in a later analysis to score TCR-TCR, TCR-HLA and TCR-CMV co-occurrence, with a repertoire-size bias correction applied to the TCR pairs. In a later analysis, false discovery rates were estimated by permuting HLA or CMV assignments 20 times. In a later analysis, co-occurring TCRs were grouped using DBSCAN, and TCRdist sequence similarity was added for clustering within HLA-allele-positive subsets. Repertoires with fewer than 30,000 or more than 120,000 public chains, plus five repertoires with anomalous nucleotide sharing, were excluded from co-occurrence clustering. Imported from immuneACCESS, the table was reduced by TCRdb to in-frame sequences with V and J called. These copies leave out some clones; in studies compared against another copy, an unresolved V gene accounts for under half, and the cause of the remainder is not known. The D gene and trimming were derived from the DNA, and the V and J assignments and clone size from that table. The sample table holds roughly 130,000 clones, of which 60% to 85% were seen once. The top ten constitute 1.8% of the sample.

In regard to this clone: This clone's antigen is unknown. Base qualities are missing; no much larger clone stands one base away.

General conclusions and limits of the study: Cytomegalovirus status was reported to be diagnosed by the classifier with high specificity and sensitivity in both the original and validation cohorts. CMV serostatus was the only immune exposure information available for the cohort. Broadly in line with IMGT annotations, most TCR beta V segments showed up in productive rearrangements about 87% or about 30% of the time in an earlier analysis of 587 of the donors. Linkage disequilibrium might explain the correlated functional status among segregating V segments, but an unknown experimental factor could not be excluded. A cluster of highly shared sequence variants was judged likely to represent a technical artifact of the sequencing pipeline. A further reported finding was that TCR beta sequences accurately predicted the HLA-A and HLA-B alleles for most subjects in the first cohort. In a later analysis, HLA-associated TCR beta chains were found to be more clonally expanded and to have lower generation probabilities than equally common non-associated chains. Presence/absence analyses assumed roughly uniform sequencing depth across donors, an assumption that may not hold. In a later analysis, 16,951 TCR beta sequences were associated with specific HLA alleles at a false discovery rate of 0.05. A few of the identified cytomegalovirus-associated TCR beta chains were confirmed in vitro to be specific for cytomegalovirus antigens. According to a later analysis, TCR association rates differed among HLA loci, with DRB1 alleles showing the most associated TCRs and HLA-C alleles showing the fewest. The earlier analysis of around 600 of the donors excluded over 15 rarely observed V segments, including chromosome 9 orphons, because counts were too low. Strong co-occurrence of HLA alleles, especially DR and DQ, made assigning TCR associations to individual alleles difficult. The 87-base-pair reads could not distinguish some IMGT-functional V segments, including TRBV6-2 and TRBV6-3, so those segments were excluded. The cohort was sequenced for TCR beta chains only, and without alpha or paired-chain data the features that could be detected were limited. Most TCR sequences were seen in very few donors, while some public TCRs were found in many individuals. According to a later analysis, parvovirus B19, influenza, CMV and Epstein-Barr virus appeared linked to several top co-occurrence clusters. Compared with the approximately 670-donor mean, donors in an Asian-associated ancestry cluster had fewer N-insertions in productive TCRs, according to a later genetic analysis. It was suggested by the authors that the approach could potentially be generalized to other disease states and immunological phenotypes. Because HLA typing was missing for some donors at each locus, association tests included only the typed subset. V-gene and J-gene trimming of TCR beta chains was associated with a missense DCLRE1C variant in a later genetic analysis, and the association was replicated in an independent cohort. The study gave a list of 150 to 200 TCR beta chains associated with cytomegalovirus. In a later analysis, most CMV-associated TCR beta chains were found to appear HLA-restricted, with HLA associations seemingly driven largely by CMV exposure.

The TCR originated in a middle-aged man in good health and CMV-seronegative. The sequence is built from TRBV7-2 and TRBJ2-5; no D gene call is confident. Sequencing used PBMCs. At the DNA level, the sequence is TGTGCCAGCAGCCCCGGTGCGCAAGAGACCCAGTACTTC. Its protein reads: CASSPGAQETQYF. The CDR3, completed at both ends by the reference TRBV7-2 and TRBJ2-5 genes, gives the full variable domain GAGVSQSPSNKVTEKGKDVELRCDPISGHTALYWYRQSLGQGLEFLIYFQGNSAPDKSGLPSDRFSAERTGGSVSTLTIQRTQQEDSAVYLCASSPGAQETQYFGPGTRLLVL.